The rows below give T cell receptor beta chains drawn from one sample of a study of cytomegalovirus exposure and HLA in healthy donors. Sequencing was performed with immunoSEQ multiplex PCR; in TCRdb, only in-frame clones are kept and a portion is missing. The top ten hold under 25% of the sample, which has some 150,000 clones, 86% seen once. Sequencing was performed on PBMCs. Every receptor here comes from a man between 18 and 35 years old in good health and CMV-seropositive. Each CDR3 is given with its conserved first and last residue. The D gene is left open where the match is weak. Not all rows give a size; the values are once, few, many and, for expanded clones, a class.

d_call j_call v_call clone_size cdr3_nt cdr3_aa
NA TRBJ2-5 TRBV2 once TGTGCCAGCAAACAGAACCAAGAGACCCAGTACTTC CASKQNQETQYF
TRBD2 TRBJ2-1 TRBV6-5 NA TGTGCCAGCTTTCCGGGACTAGGGTACAATGAGCAGTTCTTC CASFPGLGYNEQFF
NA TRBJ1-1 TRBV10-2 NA TGCGCCAGCAGTTGGGGGGATAACACTGAAGCTTTCTTT CASSWGDNTEAFF
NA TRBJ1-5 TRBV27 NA TGTGCCAGCAGTTTATCGGCGGGGCTTGGGCCCCAGCATTTT CASSLSAGLGPQHF
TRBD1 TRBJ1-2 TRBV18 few TGTGCCAGCTCACGGCGACCGGGACAGGGGTATGTCTATGGCTACACCTTC CASSRRPGQGYVYGYTF
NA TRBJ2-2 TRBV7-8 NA TGTGCCAGCAGAAGGCCAGGGACGAACACCGGGGAGCTGTTTTTT CASRRPGTNTGELFF
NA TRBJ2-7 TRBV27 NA TGTGCCAGCAGTTTGATCAGGGGCACTTACGAGCAGTACTTC CASSLIRGTYEQYF
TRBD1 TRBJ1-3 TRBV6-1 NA TGTGCCAGCATCGGGACAGGGCGAGGAAACACCATATATTTT CASIGTGRGNTIYF
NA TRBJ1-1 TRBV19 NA TGTGCCAGTAGTATTGGGGGGGCAGGGACTGAAGCTTTCTTT CASSIGGAGTEAFF
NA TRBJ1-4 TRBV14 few TGTGCCAGCAGCAAGATGGGGCAGGGGCAAAAACTGTTTTTT CASSKMGQGQKLFF
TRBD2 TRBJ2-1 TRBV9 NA TGTGCCAGCAGTGGGACTAGCGGGAGGCGGGGGAAGCAGTTCTTC CASSGTSGRRGKQFF
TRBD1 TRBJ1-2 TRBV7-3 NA TGTGCCAGCAGCTTGGAATCCGGGACAGGGCTAGGCTACACCTTC CASSLESGTGLGYTF
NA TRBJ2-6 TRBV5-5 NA TGTGCCAGCAGCTTGCTAAGGGGTAGCTCTGGGGCCAACGTCCTGACTTTC CASSLLRGSSGANVLTF
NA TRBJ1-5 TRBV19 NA TGTGCCAGTAGTACACAGGCCCAGACACCCCATCAGCCCCAGCATTTT CASSTQAQTPHQPQHF
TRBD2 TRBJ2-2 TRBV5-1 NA TGCGCCAGCAGCTTGGGTCTAGCGGGGAACACCGGGGAGCTGTTTTTT CASSLGLAGNTGELFF
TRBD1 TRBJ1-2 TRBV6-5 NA TGTGCCAGCAGTCAAGGGCAGGGGGCTGGCTACACCTTC CASSQGQGAGYTF
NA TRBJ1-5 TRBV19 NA TGTGCCACCTCGGGGTATAGCAATCAGCCCCAGCATTTT CATSGYSNQPQHF
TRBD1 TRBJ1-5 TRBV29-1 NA TGCAGCGTGGGCGACAGGGTGGGTCAGCCCCAGCATTTT CSVGDRVGQPQHF
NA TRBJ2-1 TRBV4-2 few TGTGCCAGCAGCCATGGGGACTTTTCCTACAATGAGCAGTTCTTC CASSHGDFSYNEQFF
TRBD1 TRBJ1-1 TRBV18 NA TGTGCCAGCTCACTAGGGACAGGGGGGAACACTGAAGCTTTCTTT CASSLGTGGNTEAFF
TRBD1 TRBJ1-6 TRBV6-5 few TGTGCCAGCAACGGACAGGGGGCTAATTCACCCCTCCACTTT CASNGQGANSPLHF
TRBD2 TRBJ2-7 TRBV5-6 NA TGTGCCAGCAGCTTGGCAGCGGGGGGCAACGAGCAGTACTTC CASSLAAGGNEQYF
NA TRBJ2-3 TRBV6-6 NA TGTGCCAGCAGTGCCACTAGGACAGGCACAGATACGCAGTATTTT CASSATRTGTDTQYF
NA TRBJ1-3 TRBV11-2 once TGTGCCAGCAGCCCGGGGGGCCAACTTGTCTCTGGAAACACCATATATTTT CASSPGGQLVSGNTIYF
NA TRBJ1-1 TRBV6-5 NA TGTGCCAGCAGCCCCCGGGGGGCAATGAACACTGAAGCTTTCTTT CASSPRGAMNTEAFF
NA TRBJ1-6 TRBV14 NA TGTGCCAGCAGCCAAGCATGGCAGCCGGGTTCACCCCTCCACTTT CASSQAWQPGSPLHF
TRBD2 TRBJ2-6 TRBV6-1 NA TGTGCCAGCAGTGAAATTGGCGGGAGGTCTGGGGCCAACGTCCTGACTTTC CASSEIGGRSGANVLTF
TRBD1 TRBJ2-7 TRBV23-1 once TGCGCCAGCAGTCCGGAAGGGACAGGGTACTCCTACGAGCAGTACTTC CASSPEGTGYSYEQYF
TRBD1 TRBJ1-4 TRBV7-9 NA TGTGCCAGCACCACCGGAGGGACAGGCGAAAAACTGTTTTTT CASTTGGTGEKLFF